The rows below give T cell receptor beta chains drawn from one sample of a study of T cell repertoires in cytomegalovirus infection. TCRdb ran MiXCR on the reads and lists one entry per CDR3 protein. Among about 310,000 distinct CDR3 sequences, about 17% were seen once, and the ten largest hold approximately 12%. The sample was PBMCs. All receptors derive from a human donor in good health (CMV status not recorded). Some clones in this sample may be carry-over from other donors' samples. Each CDR3 is given with its conserved first and last residue. A D gene is named only where the DNA matches it firmly. Rows may omit the clone size; those that give it use once, few, many or a size class.

size: many; D: -; J: TRBJ2-5; V: TRBV7-2; CDR3: CASSRGRGRETQYF; DNA: TGTGCCAGCAGTCGGGGTCGGGGGCGAGAGACCCAGTACTTC
size: few; D: -; J: TRBJ1-6; V: TRBV12-3/TRBV12-4; CDR3: CASSLALTGDLRSPLHF; DNA: TGTGCCAGCAGTTTAGCGCTCACTGGGGATCTACGGTCACCCCTCCACTTT
size: many; D: TRBD2; J: TRBJ2-7; V: TRBV27; CDR3: CASSPIAGVSYEQYF; DNA: TGTGCCAGCAGTCCGATAGCGGGGGTGAGCTACGAGCAGTACTTC
size: few; D: TRBD2; J: TRBJ2-2; V: TRBV6-2/TRBV6-3; CDR3: CASSYTLPGLVMPGELFF; DNA: TGTGCCAGCAGTTACACCCTGCCGGGACTAGTCATGCCCGGGGAGCTGTTTTTT
size: many; D: TRBD2; J: TRBJ2-3; V: TRBV7-9; CDR3: CASSYPGSPGLARDTQYF; DNA: TGTGCCAGCAGCTACCCGGGGTCACCGGGACTAGCGAGAGATACGCAGTATTTT
size: few; D: TRBD1; J: TRBJ1-2; V: TRBV12-3/TRBV12-4; CDR3: CASRRDRDYGYTF; DNA: TGTGCCAGCAGGCGGGACAGAGATTATGGCTACACCTTC
size: -; D: -; J: TRBJ2-7; V: TRBV16; CDR3: CASSQRQAPSYEQYF; DNA: TGTGCCAGCAGCCAAAGGCAGGCCCCATCCTACGAGCAGTACTTC
size: many; D: TRBD2; J: TRBJ2-7; V: TRBV7-2; CDR3: CASSRGGYEQYF; DNA: TGTGCCAGCAGTCGGGGGGGCTACGAGCAGTACTTC
size: few; D: -; J: TRBJ1-1; V: TRBV6-6; CDR3: CASSYSYGDTEAFF; DNA: TGTGCCAGCAGTTACTCATACGGGGACACTGAAGCTTTCTTT
size: many; D: -; J: TRBJ2-7; V: TRBV7-9; CDR3: CASSLPQSTNEQYF; DNA: TGTGCCAGCAGCTTACCACAGTCCACTAACGAGCAGTACTTC
size: many; D: TRBD2; J: TRBJ2-1; V: TRBV7-8; CDR3: CASSLGGSGGTYNEQFF; DNA: TGTGCCAGCAGCTTAGGTGGTAGCGGGGGAACCTACAATGAGCAGTTCTTC
size: few; D: -; J: TRBJ2-3; V: TRBV20-1; CDR3: CSASSGPDTQYF; DNA: TGCAGTGCTAGTTCAGGGCCAGATACGCAGTATTTT
size: many; D: -; J: TRBJ2-7; V: TRBV19; CDR3: CASSRDLSYEQYF; DNA: TGTGCCAGTAGTCGGGACCTCTCCTACGAGCAGTACTTC
size: -; D: TRBD1; J: TRBJ1-6; V: TRBV2; CDR3: CASNGGQGNSPLHF; DNA: TGTGCCAGCAATGGGGGACAGGGGAATTCACCCCTCCACTTT
size: -; D: -; J: TRBJ2-7; V: TRBV4-1; CDR3: CASSQDRGPKGSYEQYF; DNA: TGCGCCAGCAGCCAAGATCGGGGACCTAAAGGCTCCTACGAGCAGTACTTC
size: -; D: -; J: TRBJ2-3; V: TRBV19; CDR3: CASSPLSGSDTQYF; DNA: TGTGCCAGTAGCCCCTTATCCGGTTCAGATACGCAGTATTTT
size: -; D: TRBD2; J: TRBJ2-5; V: TRBV29-1; CDR3: CSVGGLAGDSQETQYF; DNA: TGCAGCGTTGGTGGGCTAGCGGGGGACTCACAAGAGACCCAGTACTTC
size: -; D: TRBD2; J: TRBJ2-1; V: TRBV19; CDR3: CASSMLGSGVSYNEQFF; DNA: TGTGCCAGTAGTATGCTGGGTAGCGGGGTCTCCTACAATGAGCAGTTCTTC
size: -; D: -; J: TRBJ2-5; V: TRBV20-1; CDR3: CSARDLGGHHF; DNA: TGCAGTGCTAGGGACCTTGGGGGCCATCACTTC
size: many; D: -; J: TRBJ1-1; V: TRBV28; CDR3: CASSLQGSLNTEAFF; DNA: TGTGCCAGCAGTTTACAGGGGTCCTTGAACACTGAAGCTTTCTTT
size: many; D: TRBD1; J: TRBJ1-4; V: TRBV7-6; CDR3: CASSLDRGEEKLFF; DNA: TGTGCCAGCAGCCTCGACAGGGGGGAGGAAAAACTGTTTTTT
size: many; D: -; J: TRBJ2-4; V: TRBV6-5; CDR3: CASSLGQKNIQYF; DNA: TGTGCCAGCAGTCTTGGACAGAAAAACATTCAGTACTTC
size: many; D: -; J: TRBJ1-2; V: TRBV5-1; CDR3: CASSPTTGTVYGYTF; DNA: TGCGCCAGCAGCCCCACTACCGGGACGGTCTATGGCTACACCTTC
size: -; D: TRBD2; J: TRBJ2-1; V: TRBV5-4; CDR3: CASSWGLAGGSYGEQFF; DNA: TGTGCCAGCAGCTGGGGACTAGCGGGGGGGAGCTACGGTGAGCAGTTCTTC